This T cell receptor (beta chain) emerged from a study of CD8 T cells in ankylosing spondylitis. Overall study results and limits: Seemingly characteristic of ankylosing spondylitis blood was a TCR beta motif consisting of several highly homologous variants. Peripheral blood samples showed relatively rare disease-linked clones, and these clones were CD8+.

Each TCR beta library was made by quantitative 5'-RACE that incorporated molecular barcodes. TCRdb passed the 5' RACE reads through MiXCR, listing each CDR3 protein once. In the table there are 800,000 to 900,000 distinct CDR3 sequences, roughly 12% of which are singletons. This CDR3 comprises 11 residues. V shed 3 bases and J 11 bases; nucleotides not matched to a gene: 3. Germline CDR1 is SEHNR and CDR2 is FQNEAQ (reference sequence). As to this clonotype: Its target is unknown.

The clonotype comes from a male donor with ankylosing spondylitis. Specimen: blood, either unsorted or a sorted T cell fraction (not recorded which). The rearrangement links TRBV7-9 to TRBJ1-1; 7 nucleotides agree with TRBD1. The DNA for the CDR3 is TGTGCCAGCAGCTTCACAGGGGACGCTTTCTTT. This gives the protein CASSFTGDAFF.